These T cell receptor beta chains were read from a single sample in a study of blood T cell repertoires in COVID-19. Profiling relied on immunoSEQ multiplex PCR, and the TCRdb table lists in-frame clones only, not all of them. This sample carries 160,000 or so clones, approximately 80% of them seen once, and the ten largest clones take 13% to 15%. The sample consisted of PBMCs or T cells enriched from blood (not recorded which). The receptors stem from a man aged 45-65 years who had recovered from COVID-19. CDR3s include the opening cysteine and the closing phenylalanine or tryptophan. Fields, in order: clone size, D gene, V gene, J gene, CDR3 protein, CDR3 DNA. A D gene is named only where the DNA matches it firmly. Not all rows give a size; the values are once, few, many and, for expanded clones, a class.

clone size: .; D gene: .; V gene: TRBV6-5; J gene: TRBJ1-3; CDR3 protein: CASRRGNTIYF; CDR3 DNA: TGTGCCAGCAGGAGGGGAAACACCATATATTTT
clone size: .; D gene: TRBD1; V gene: TRBV30; J gene: TRBJ1-2; CDR3 protein: CAWSLTGGDGYTF; CDR3 DNA: TGTGCCTGGAGTCTTACAGGGGGGGATGGCTACACCTTC
clone size: .; D gene: TRBD1; V gene: TRBV18; J gene: TRBJ1-6; CDR3 protein: CASSGQGSSYNSPLHF; CDR3 DNA: TGTGCCAGCTCAGGACAGGGAAGCTCCTATAATTCACCCCTCCACTTT
clone size: .; D gene: .; V gene: TRBV18; J gene: TRBJ2-7; CDR3 protein: CASSPQRDEQYF; CDR3 DNA: TGTGCCAGCTCACCACAACGGGACGAGCAGTACTTC
clone size: .; D gene: .; V gene: TRBV19; J gene: TRBJ1-6; CDR3 protein: CASSMARGNSPLHF; CDR3 DNA: TGTGCCAGTAGTATGGCTCGAGGAAATTCACCCCTCCACTTT
clone size: .; D gene: TRBD1; V gene: TRBV7-8; J gene: TRBJ1-2; CDR3 protein: CASSWDRDYGYTF; CDR3 DNA: TGTGCCAGCAGCTGGGACAGGGACTATGGCTACACCTTC
clone size: .; D gene: .; V gene: TRBV7-9; J gene: TRBJ1-5; CDR3 protein: CASSPDTLVAQPQHF; CDR3 DNA: TGTGCCAGCAGCCCTGACACGTTAGTGGCTCAGCCCCAGCATTTT
clone size: .; D gene: TRBD1; V gene: TRBV5-4; J gene: TRBJ1-2; CDR3 protein: CASSKTGRGYTF; CDR3 DNA: TGTGCCAGCAGCAAGACAGGGCGCGGCTACACCTTC
clone size: .; D gene: .; V gene: TRBV5-4; J gene: TRBJ1-1; CDR3 protein: CASSSTTGVGNTEAFF; CDR3 DNA: TGTGCCAGCAGCTCGACGACGGGGGTCGGGAACACTGAAGCTTTCTTT
clone size: .; D gene: .; V gene: TRBV2; J gene: TRBJ1-5; CDR3 protein: CASSQGFPIQPQHF; CDR3 DNA: TGTGCCAGCAGTCAAGGCTTCCCTATTCAGCCCCAGCATTTT
clone size: .; D gene: TRBD1; V gene: TRBV30; J gene: TRBJ1-5; CDR3 protein: CAWTRTGESNQPQHF; CDR3 DNA: TGTGCCTGGACACGGACAGGGGAAAGCAATCAGCCCCAGCATTTT
clone size: few; D gene: .; V gene: TRBV13; J gene: TRBJ1-2; CDR3 protein: CASSLPESYGYTF; CDR3 DNA: TGTGCCAGCAGCTTGCCGGAGAGCTATGGCTACACCTTC
clone size: .; D gene: .; V gene: TRBV24-1; J gene: TRBJ2-7; CDR3 protein: CATSDFAAGPTNEQYF; CDR3 DNA: TGTGCCACCAGTGATTTTGCCGCGGGACCGACCAACGAGCAGTACTTC
clone size: .; D gene: TRBD2; V gene: TRBV27; J gene: TRBJ2-3; CDR3 protein: CAILRGLAGVNTDTQYF; CDR3 DNA: TGTGCCATCCTCCGGGGACTAGCGGGGGTTAACACAGATACGCAGTATTTT
clone size: .; D gene: TRBD2; V gene: TRBV6-5; J gene: TRBJ2-3; CDR3 protein: CASSSPGTSGITQYF; CDR3 DNA: TGTGCCAGCAGTTCACCAGGGACTAGCGGGATTACGCAGTATTTT
clone size: .; D gene: TRBD1; V gene: TRBV4-2; J gene: TRBJ1-5; CDR3 protein: CASSQGTGRLPQHF; CDR3 DNA: TGTGCCAGCAGCCAAGGGACAGGGCGGTTGCCCCAGCATTTT
clone size: .; D gene: .; V gene: TRBV20-1; J gene: TRBJ1-1; CDR3 protein: CSAPGRNEAFF; CDR3 DNA: TGCAGTGCCCCCGGTCGTAACGAAGCTTTCTTT
clone size: .; D gene: .; V gene: TRBV15; J gene: TRBJ2-1; CDR3 protein: CATSRDLGSNEQFF; CDR3 DNA: TGTGCCACCAGCAGAGATCTAGGGAGCAATGAGCAGTTCTTC
clone size: .; D gene: TRBD1; V gene: TRBV30; J gene: TRBJ1-6; CDR3 protein: CAWSVTGNYNSPLHF; CDR3 DNA: TGTGCCTGGAGTGTGACAGGGAATTATAATTCACCCCTCCACTTT
clone size: .; D gene: TRBD1; V gene: TRBV5-4; J gene: TRBJ1-1; CDR3 protein: CASSVTGAPNTEAFF; CDR3 DNA: TGTGCCAGCAGCGTGACAGGGGCTCCGAACACTGAAGCTTTCTTT
clone size: few; D gene: .; V gene: TRBV5-1; J gene: TRBJ1-1; CDR3 protein: CASSFRGGTEAFF; CDR3 DNA: TGCGCCAGCAGCTTTAGGGGGGGAACTGAAGCTTTCTTT
clone size: many; D gene: TRBD1; V gene: TRBV7-2; J gene: TRBJ2-7; CDR3 protein: CASSLDRERHEQYF; CDR3 DNA: TGTGCCAGCAGCCTGGACAGGGAACGACACGAGCAGTACTTC
clone size: .; D gene: TRBD1; V gene: TRBV10-1; J gene: TRBJ1-1; CDR3 protein: CASSDPGQGRTEAFF; CDR3 DNA: TGCGCCAGCAGTGATCCGGGACAGGGGCGCACTGAAGCTTTCTTT
clone size: .; D gene: TRBD1; V gene: TRBV9; J gene: TRBJ2-7; CDR3 protein: CASSSDRADHEQYF; CDR3 DNA: TGTGCCAGCAGCTCGGACAGGGCGGACCACGAGCAGTACTTC
clone size: .; D gene: TRBD1; V gene: TRBV13; J gene: TRBJ1-5; CDR3 protein: CASSGTGSNQPQHF; CDR3 DNA: TGTGCCAGCAGCGGGACAGGGAGCAATCAGCCCCAGCATTTT
clone size: .; D gene: .; V gene: TRBV28; J gene: TRBJ2-2; CDR3 protein: CASSFGRGVTGELFF; CDR3 DNA: TGTGCCAGCAGTTTCGGCAGGGGAGTAACCGGGGAGCTGTTTTTT
clone size: once; D gene: TRBD2; V gene: TRBV6-5; J gene: TRBJ2-1; CDR3 protein: CASRKTSGGYNEQFF; CDR3 DNA: TGTGCCAGCAGAAAAACTAGCGGGGGATACAATGAGCAGTTCTTC
clone size: .; D gene: TRBD1; V gene: TRBV10-3; J gene: TRBJ1-5; CDR3 protein: CAISTQGALQPQHF; CDR3 DNA: TGTGCCATCAGTACACAGGGGGCTCTTCAGCCCCAGCATTTT
clone size: .; D gene: TRBD2; V gene: TRBV5-5; J gene: TRBJ2-1; CDR3 protein: CASSFGGGFYNEQFF; CDR3 DNA: TGTGCCAGCAGCTTCGGCGGGGGGTTCTACAATGAGCAGTTCTTC
clone size: .; D gene: .; V gene: TRBV30; J gene: TRBJ1-2; CDR3 protein: CAWSLRLNYGYTF; CDR3 DNA: TGTGCCTGGAGTCTCAGATTAAACTATGGCTACACCTTC
clone size: .; D gene: TRBD2; V gene: TRBV5-1; J gene: TRBJ2-7; CDR3 protein: CASNSGVGSYEQYF; CDR3 DNA: TGCGCCAGCAATAGCGGGGTGGGCTCCTACGAGCAGTACTTC
clone size: .; D gene: TRBD2; V gene: TRBV27; J gene: TRBJ2-1; CDR3 protein: CASSSTSGHNEQFF; CDR3 DNA: TGTGCCAGCAGTTCGACTAGCGGGCACAATGAGCAGTTCTTC
clone size: .; D gene: TRBD1; V gene: TRBV7-6; J gene: TRBJ2-2; CDR3 protein: CASSGRQGNTGELFF; CDR3 DNA: TGTGCCAGCAGCGGGAGACAGGGGAACACCGGGGAGCTGTTTTTT
clone size: .; D gene: TRBD1; V gene: TRBV5-5; J gene: TRBJ1-4; CDR3 protein: CASSPGRQGALSNEKLFF; CDR3 DNA: TGTGCCAGCAGCCCGGGGCGACAGGGGGCTTTGTCTAATGAAAAACTGTTTTTT
clone size: many; D gene: .; V gene: TRBV2; J gene: TRBJ1-5; CDR3 protein: CASSQNSNQPQHF; CDR3 DNA: TGTGCCAGCAGTCAGAATAGCAATCAGCCCCAGCATTTT
clone size: .; D gene: TRBD1; V gene: TRBV5-1; J gene: TRBJ2-7; CDR3 protein: CASSSQGDEQYF; CDR3 DNA: TGCGCCAGCAGCTCGCAGGGGGACGAGCAGTACTTC
clone size: few; D gene: .; V gene: TRBV27; J gene: TRBJ2-7; CDR3 protein: CASSPTTEYEQYF; CDR3 DNA: TGTGCCAGCAGTCCAACGACAGAGTACGAGCAGTACTTC
clone size: .; D gene: .; V gene: TRBV5-8; J gene: TRBJ2-3; CDR3 protein: CASSLWTRSTDTQYF; CDR3 DNA: TGTGCCAGCAGCTTGTGGACTCGAAGCACAGATACGCAGTATTTT
clone size: .; D gene: TRBD2; V gene: TRBV5-1; J gene: TRBJ2-3; CDR3 protein: CASSLVASGGAGTDTQYF; CDR3 DNA: TGCGCCAGCAGCTTGGTAGCTAGCGGGGGGGCCGGCACAGATACGCAGTATTTT
clone size: .; D gene: .; V gene: TRBV6-5; J gene: TRBJ1-1; CDR3 protein: CASSPRRGMNTEAFF; CDR3 DNA: TGTGCCAGCAGTCCTAGGAGGGGCATGAACACTGAAGCTTTCTTT